These 26 T cell receptor beta chains share one sample of origin, sequenced in a study of brain T cells in children with intractable seizures. Assay: immunoSEQ multiplex PCR; the TCRdb copy retains only in-frame clones and omits some. The repertoire consists of about 320,000 clones, with nearly 95% occurring once and the leading ten covering 5% to 7%. Time point noted: blood from clinic visit 5 months post-surgery; TSC patient then seizure free. This specimen was peripheral blood, taken roughly 5 months after surgery. The receptor set was obtained from a boy less than two years old with tuberous sclerosis and intractable seizures.

This clone was seen a few times. The gene calls are TRBV6-2 or TRBV6-3 and TRBJ1-4, with D possibly TRBD1 on 5 matching bases. The CDR3 totals 16 residues. Trimming cost V 6 bases and J 6 bases, with 20 bases left between them. CDR1 MNHEY and CDR2 SVGEGT come from the germline V gene. The CDR3 coding sequence is TGTGCCAGCAGCAACGCGGCAGGACACAGAGATGAAAAACTGTTTTTT. Encoded protein: CASSNAAGHRDEKLFF.

The rearrangement joins TRBV21-1 to TRBJ1-6. TRBV21-1 is described as a pseudogene. The CDR3 is made up of 19 amino acids. CDR3 nucleotide sequence: TGTGCCAGCAGCAAAGAAGGGGCGGAGGACCCCTCCTATAATTCACCCCTCCACTTT. Translation gives CASSKEGAEDPSYNSPLHF.

The rearrangement links TRBV5-4 to TRBJ2-1, with 11 positions matching TRBD2. This CDR3 contains 17 residues. Germline CDR1 SGHNT, CDR2 YYREEE (reference sequence). The V and J ends lost 4 bases and 4 bases, in that order; junction bases with no gene match: 10. The CDR3 DNA reads as TGTGCCAGCAGCGCAGACGGGACTAGCGGACAATACAATGAGCAGTTCTTC. Its protein product is CASSADGTSGQYNEQFF.

The gene calls are TRBV18 and TRBJ1-2; D gene ambiguous. V was cut by 1 base and J by 3 bases, with 21 bases left in between. CDR1 is KGHSH and CDR2 is LQKENI in the germline V gene. The CDR3 runs to 18 residues. CDR3 DNA: TGTGCCAGCTCACCACTACCCAAGCGGCTGGCCAGCTACTATGGCTACACCTTC. Amino acid sequence: CASSPLPKRLASYYGYTF.

This chain joins TRBV30 and TRBJ2-7, with 8 bases identical to TRBD2. J gave up 6 bases and V 3 bases, and 4 bases lay outside the gene matches. The CDR3 is 12 amino acids. In germline, CDR1 is GTSNPN, CDR2 SVGIG (reference sequence). CDR3 in amino acids: CAWRASGFEQYF. As DNA, the CDR3 is TGTGCCTGGAGGGCTAGCGGGTTCGAGCAGTACTTC. The variable domain in full, completed from reference TRBV30 and TRBJ2-7, reads SQTIHQWPATLVQPVGSPLSLECTVEGTSNPNLYWYRQAAGRGLQLLFYSVGIGQISSEVPQNLSASRPQDRQFILSSKKLLLSDSGFYLCAWRASGFEQYFGPGTRLTVT.

V usage is TRBV19 and J usage is TRBJ1-1; 7 nucleotides agree with TRBD1. CDR1 and CDR2 (germline): LNHDA, SQIVND (reference sequence). This CDR3 has 13 amino acids. V lost 9 bases, J lost 7 bases, and 11 bases stayed unmatched. The DNA of the CDR3 is TGTGCCAGCAGGGACAGAGTAAAATTTGAAGCTTTCTTT. Translated, it gives CASRDRVKFEAFF.

This clone was detected only a few times. The CDR3 protein is CASSQGQLGVTIYF. As DNA, the CDR3 is TGTGCCAGCAGCCAAGGGCAGTTAGGGGTAACCATATATTTT. The V call is TRBV3-1 (or the pseudogene TRBV3-2), the J call TRBJ1-3, with D possibly TRBD1 on 5 matching bases. CDR1 LGHDT and CDR2 YNNKEL come from the germline V gene (reference sequence). Trimming took 1 base from V and 10 from J, leaving 14 bases between them. This CDR3 is 14 amino acids long.

This clone was counted a few times. This chain uses TRBV5-4 with TRBJ2-2; no clear D. The CDR3 contains 14 residues. Germline V gene sequence: CDR1 SGHNT, CDR2 YYREEE (reference sequence). The V and J ends lost 0 bases and 8 bases respectively, with 11 bases between them. CDR3: CASSLETLLGELFF. The CDR3 nucleotides read TGTGCCAGCAGCTTGGAGACCCTGCTGGGGGAGCTGTTTTTT.

This clone has only one observation. CDR3 DNA: TGTGCCAGCAGTTTAGGCTGGCGAGGCGAGCAGTACTTC. Protein: CASSLGWRGEQYF. The gene calls are TRBV12-3 or TRBV12-4 and TRBJ2-7; D is ambiguous. Between the trimmed V and J ends, which lost 1 base and 6 bases, there was a span of 10 bases. The CDR3 totals 13 residues.

V and J are TRBV27 and TRBJ2-3, with 7 bases fitting TRBD1. Per the germline V gene, CDR1 is MNHEY and CDR2 is SMNVEV (reference sequence). CDR3 size: 15 residues. The J segment lost 0 bases and the V segment lost 2 bases, leaving 2 bases of the junction unmatched. CDR3 coding DNA: TGTGCCAGCAGTTTAGGGACAGTTAGCACAGATACGCAGTATTTT. Amino acids: CASSLGTVSTDTQYF.

The chain has TRBV10-3 and TRBJ2-2; D gene uncertain. The germline V and J ends were trimmed by 5 bases and 4 bases, with 5 bases remaining between them. Germline CDR1 is ENHRY and CDR2 is SYGVKD. The CDR3 covers 12 residues. The CDR3 sequence: CAISWSTGELFF. The CDR3 region has the DNA TGTGCCATCAGTTGGAGCACCGGGGAGCTGTTTTTT.

This clone has only one observation. The CDR3 nucleotides are TGTGCCAGTAGTATATCCCTCAGTTACGAGCAGTACTTC. Protein: CASSISLSYEQYF. V and J are TRBV19 and TRBJ2-7; D is ambiguous. CDR1 and CDR2 from the germline V gene are LNHDA and SQIVND (reference sequence). Trimming shortened V by 2 bases and J by 4 bases, and 9 bases separated the two germline ends. This CDR3 has 13 amino acids.

The J gene is TRBJ1-4, the V gene TRBV7-9; maybe TRBD1 (6 bases). This CDR3 spans 13 amino acids. Germline V CDR1 and CDR2: SEHNR, FQNEAQ (reference sequence). CDR3: CAAGRGGGEKLFF. The CDR3, as DNA: TGTGCAGCAGGCCGCGGAGGGGGAGAAAAACTGTTTTTT.

The rearrangement links TRBV10-2 to TRBJ1-1; D unclear. From germline, CDR1 is WSHSY and CDR2 SAAADI. The CDR3 runs to 15 residues. V was trimmed by 10 bases and J by 2 bases, leaving 20 bases between them. CDR3 region: CATAPGRSANTEAFF. The CDR3 DNA follows: TGCGCCACCGCCCCGGGGAGGTCCGCAAACACTGAAGCTTTCTTT.

The chain uses TRBV7-9 and TRBJ1-5; 10 nucleotides match TRBD1. Trimming removed 7 bases from V and 3 bases from J; junction bases left unmatched: 3. This CDR3 contains 14 residues. CDR1 is SEHNR and CDR2 is FQNEAQ in the germline V gene (reference sequence). CDR3 coding DNA: TGTGCCAGCACGACAGGGGGCATCAATCAGCCCCAGCATTTT. Translation: CASTTGGINQPQHF.

The V call is TRBV6-1, the J call TRBJ1-2; 7 bases fit TRBD1. In germline, CDR1 is MNHNS, CDR2 SASEGT. The CDR3 is made up of 11 amino acids. V lost 3 bases to trimming and J lost 11 bases; unmatched junction nucleotides: 3. CDR3 sequence reads: CASSDDREYTF. The CDR3 DNA reads TGTGCCAGCAGTGACGACAGGGAATACACCTTC.

The chain joins TRBV7-3 to TRBJ2-7; 7 nucleotides match TRBD1. The CDR3 sequence is 13 residues long. The ends lost 4 bases at V and 3 bases at J; junction bases unmatched: 3. Germline lookup yields CDR1 SGHTA and CDR2 FQGTGA. CDR3 DNA: TGTGCCAGCAGCTCCGGGACAGACTACGAGCAGTACTTC. Translation gives CASSSGTDYEQYF. The complete variable domain, with remaining parts taken from reference TRBV7-3 and TRBJ2-7, reads GAGVSQTPSNKVTEKGKYVELRCDPISGHTALYWYRQSLGQGPEFLIYFQGTGAADDSGLPNDRFFAVRPEGSVSTLKIQRTERGDSAVYLCASSSGTDYEQYFGPGTRLTVT.

This clone was seen only a few times. This sample includes further DNA sequences coding for the same CDR3. V gene TRBV7-9 combines with J gene TRBJ1-5; 8 bases are a match to TRBD1. After removal of 5 bases from V and 2 bases from J, the junction contained 2 bases not matched to a gene. The CDR3 sequence is 14 residues long. Germline lookup yields CDR1 SEHNR and CDR2 FQNEAQ (reference sequence). The chain's CDR3 is CASSPGQGNQPQHF. CDR3 coding DNA: TGTGCCAGCAGCCCGGGACAGGGCAATCAGCCCCAGCATTTT.

The rearrangement links TRBV10-1 to TRBJ2-3, with D hard to call. V was clipped by 3 bases and J by 1 base, with 11 bases between them. The germline V gene encodes CDR1 WNHNN and CDR2 SYGVQD (reference sequence). The CDR3 spans 15 residues. The CDR3 here is CASSDGGVGTDTQYF. The CDR3 DNA reads TGCGCCAGCAGTGACGGCGGAGTAGGCACAGATACGCAGTATTTT.

The rearrangement links TRBV2 to TRBJ2-5; tentatively, D is TRBD1 (6 bases). The V and J ends lost 3 bases and 2 bases respectively, with 10 bases between them. Germline values: CDR1 SNHLY, CDR2 FYNNEI. This CDR3 has 14 residues. For the CDR3, the DNA is TGTGCCAGCAGTGAGATGGACAGACAAGAGACCCAGTACTTC. It specifies CASSEMDRQETQYF.

As concerns this clone: Other DNA sequences from this sample encode an identical CDR3 as well. V is TRBV7-9 and J is TRBJ1-3; D ambiguous. V lost 2 bases to trimming and J lost 4 bases, with 3 bases between them. The V gene's germline CDR1 is SEHNR and CDR2 FQNEAQ (reference sequence). This CDR3 has 12 amino acids. CDR3 loop: CASSLSGNTIYF. The CDR3 DNA sequence: TGTGCCAGCAGCTTATCGGGAAACACCATATATTTT.

The rearrangement joins TRBV19 to TRBJ2-2; D is unclear. The V end lost 7 bases, the J end lost 3 bases, and 3 bases lay between the germline ends. Germline V gene sequence: CDR1 LNHDA, CDR2 SQIVND (reference sequence). The CDR3 length is 11 residues. CDR3 in DNA: TGTGCCAGTACATACACCGGGGAGCTGTTTTTT. The encoded protein is CASTYTGELFF.

The chain couples TRBV5-1 to TRBJ2-7; 10 nucleotides line up with TRBD2. This CDR3 has 15 amino acids. Germline CDR1 SGHRS, CDR2 YFSETQ. The junction had 6 bases not matched to a gene; V was cut back by 4 bases and J by 2 bases. In DNA, the CDR3 is TGCGCCAGCAGCCCCGGACTAGCGGAAGCCTACGAGCAGTACTTC. Protein sequence: CASSPGLAEAYEQYF.

Written as DNA, the CDR3 is TGTGCCAGCAGCCAAAGCCGCCTACATCGATTGCTCGGAAACACCATATATTTT. Encoded protein: CASSQSRLHRLLGNTIYF. The chain recombines TRBV4-2 with TRBJ1-3; no definite D call. V lost 2 bases and J lost 4, with 21 bases in between. Germline assignment: CDR1 LGHNA and CDR2 YNFKEQ. The CDR3 has 18 residues.

V and J are TRBV4-1 and TRBJ1-2, with D uncertain. The CDR3 sequence is 15 residues long. Trimming removed 1 base at V and 4 bases at J, with 13 bases between. CDR1 is MGHRA, CDR2 YSYEKL, per germline. CDR3 amino acids: CASSQVVNGVYGYTF. The CDR3 nucleotides read TGCGCCAGCAGCCAAGTAGTTAACGGAGTCTATGGCTACACCTTC.

V is TRBV6-6 and J is TRBJ2-1, with TRBD2 matching over 10 bases. V lost 2 bases, J lost 10 bases, and 8 bases stayed unmatched. Per germline, CDR1 MNHNY and CDR2 SVGAGI (reference sequence). The CDR3 contains 15 residues. CDR3 nucleotides: TGTGCCAGCAGTTACAAATTGGTAGCGGGAGGAGAGCAGTTCTTC. Residues: CASSYKLVAGGEQFF.